A selection of T cell receptor beta chains follows, all from one sample in a study of T cell responses to AZD1222 COVID-19 vaccine. TCRdb keeps only in-frame clones here, not all; method: immunoSEQ multiplex PCR. The sample has 180,000 or so clones, around 94% seen once. The starting material was peripheral blood, obtained on day 0 of AZD1222 vaccination. These receptors were obtained from an adult in good health. The CDR3 runs from the conserved cysteine through the conserved F or W. The D gene is left open where the match is weak. Size is stated for part of the rows, as once, few or many counts, or as a class when the clone is expanded.

>TRBV5-1|TRBJ1-6|-|few
TGCGCCAGCAGCTATGCAGGTCCCAGCTCCTATAATTCACCCCTCCACTTT
CASSYAGPSSYNSPLHF
>TRBV9|TRBJ1-2|TRBD1|-
TGTGCCAGCAGCCTGACCGGGACAGAGTATGGCTACACCTTC
CASSLTGTEYGYTF
>TRBV20-1|TRBJ2-7|-|-
TGCAGTGCTAGTCGTGGGGACGACCCCGAGCAGTACTTC
CSASRGDDPEQYF
>TRBV6-5|TRBJ2-7|TRBD2|-
TGTGCCAGCAGCGAGCGGGGACCCTCCTACGAGCAGTACTTC
CASSERGPSYEQYF
>TRBV5-1|TRBJ1-2|TRBD1|-
TGCGCCAGCAGTCTACAACAGGGGCAGGAGGGCTACACCTTC
CASSLQQGQEGYTF
>TRBV4-1|TRBJ2-5|TRBD2|-
TGCGCCAGCAGCCAAGGGCTAGCGGGAGAGACCCAGTACTTC
CASSQGLAGETQYF
>TRBV29-1|TRBJ2-3|TRBD1|-
TGCAGCGTTCTACGTACCCTTTCGGACAGGGGGCTGTGGCCGCAGTATTTT
CSVLRTLSDRGLWPQYF
>TRBV2|TRBJ1-1|-|-
TGTGCCAGCAGTGAATCCGGGGACGACCCCAACACTGAAGCTTTCTTT
CASSESGDDPNTEAFF
>TRBV15|TRBJ1-4|-|-
TGTGCCACCAGCATACAGGGCTGGGGTGGTGAAAAACTGTTTTTT
CATSIQGWGGEKLFF
>TRBV5-8|TRBJ2-1|-|-
TGTGCCAGCAGACTGAGGGGGTCCTACAATGAGCAGTTCTTC
CASRLRGSYNEQFF
>TRBV3-1/TRBV3-2|TRBJ2-7|-|-
TGTGCCAGCAGCCAAAGGGCAGGGCAACAGTACTTC
CASSQRAGQQYF
>TRBV6-1|TRBJ2-7|TRBD2|-
TGTGCCAGCAGTGACAGACTAGCGGGTCACGAGCAGTACTTC
CASSDRLAGHEQYF
>TRBV28|TRBJ1-2|-|once
TGTGCCAGCCGGGGAATCTATGGCTACACCTTC
CASRGIYGYTF
>TRBV14|TRBJ2-7|-|-
TGTGCCAGCAGGCGCTCCAGGGACGGCTACGAGCAGTACTTC
CASRRSRDGYEQYF
>TRBV6-5|TRBJ1-3|-|-
TGTGCCAGCAGCCCGGGGAAGGGTAACACCATATATTTT
CASSPGKGNTIYF
>TRBV30|TRBJ1-2|-|-
TGTGCCTGGAGGGGAACGCGGCGAGACTACACCTTC
CAWRGTRRDYTF
>TRBV19|TRBJ2-7|TRBD1|once
TGTGCCAGTCGATCCTTCGACAGGGGGCTAAAGTACTTC
CASRSFDRGLKYF
>TRBV6-6|TRBJ2-7|-|-
TGTGCCAGCAGTTACTCTCCCTCAGCGGTCCGCTACGAGCAGTACTTC
CASSYSPSAVRYEQYF